A single T cell receptor (beta chain) is shown here with its context. Tissue processing of the graft released intraepithelial and lamina propria lymphocytes from it. The source of the sample is a study of graft-versus-host responses after intestinal transplantation. There are 17 residues in the CDR3. Germline lookup yields CDR1 SGHAT and CDR2 FQDESV (reference sequence). The ends were cut back, 5 bases at V and 0 bases at J, with 19 bases in the middle. TCRdb's table, derived via immunoSEQ multiplex PCR, lists solely in-frame clones and lacks some. Found here are 9,500 to 10,000 clones, approximately 80% of them singletons; the top ten hold 20% to 25%.

The chain joins TRBV11-1 to TRBJ1-1, with D possibly TRBD1 on 5 matching bases. The sample in question was ileum tissue, obtained 450 to 480 days after intestinal transplantation. The TCR was taken from a human patient who received an intestinal transplant, so some T cells may come from the graft donor. CDR3 DNA: TGTGCCAGCAGCCCCCGAGCGGGGGTAGAGGTGAACACTGAAGCTTTCTTT. Amino acid sequence: CASSPRAGVEVNTEAFF.